This T cell receptor (beta chain) appears in the sequencing data of a study of human T cells and chemical hapten exposure (dated by TCRdb to the early 2020s). Regarding the study in general: For sensitization, 2% DPC in acetone was applied to a 2 cm by 2 cm area of upper inner arm skin. Under 30 alopecia patients gave blood for TCR sequencing at one to four time points (pre-sensitization, 2, 6 and 24 weeks). Libraries were pooled for sequencing, and variation in per-sample TCR yields was attributed mainly to small differences in library volumes within the pool. Alopecia areata with under or over 50% scalp involvement, alopecia totalis and alopecia universalis were represented in the patient cohort, which was mostly female. Patch testing on the upper back used Finn chambers containing 0.01% DPC, with scoring done after 6 days according to International Contact Dermatitis Research Group standards. Throughout the study period of about 22 weeks, patients also received therapeutic DPC doses to the scalp every week. This study followed changes in the peripheral blood TCR repertoire in vivo during primary and secondary sensitization of alopecia patients to the hapten diphenylcyclopropenone (DPC). Blood samples were taken from patients before sensitization (week 0) and then at 2, 6 and about 24 weeks after DPC sensitization.

The germline V gene encodes CDR1 SEHNR and CDR2 FQNEAQ (reference sequence). The CDR3 goes from the cysteine to the phenylalanine over 16 residues. CDR3 DNA only is kept here, 48 bases in frame from base 1. According to the study, the label for this sample's time point signals: patch test 3, about 24 weeks after DPC sensitization. The meaning of the sample's treatment or condition label: therapeutic diphenylcyclopropenone sensitization with weekly scalp DPC. Blood at each patch-test visit was drawn before the patch test was applied. Eligible patients were aged 18 to 70, diagnosed with alopecia, deemed suitable for DPC therapy, and excluded if pregnant. Total RNA was extracted from unfractionated whole blood collected in Tempus Blood RNA tubes. Library generation was performed with RACE. This sample was sequenced with a NextSeq 500. Library preparation attached unique molecular identifiers to individual cDNA molecules for quantitative, reproducible TCR counting. From each blood RNA sample, both TCR alpha and TCR beta chains were sequenced. The authors' pipeline ran thus. Samples had a median of about 96,000 TCRs, with a range from about 20,000 to 690,600. V, J and CDR3 annotation of the TCR reads was carried out using the Decombinator software suite. For PS versus PT1 abundance plots, all samples were subsampled to the same number of TCRs (28,000). Expanded TCRs were defined as absent before sensitization and observed at least eight times at the 2-week time point. TCRdb reprocessed the public reads (quality trimming at Q25 with fastp, clone calling with MiXCR) and kept in-frame beta chains. Every distinct CDR3 protein forms one entry, paired with its most common genes and DNA. V and J calls and clone size were set by TCRdb, not the authors. This sample gives approximately 50,000 distinct CDR3 sequences in total; 9.9% of them show up just once. The ten largest clones represent about 15% of the sample.

Overall study results and their limits: Compared with pre-sensitization or healthy control sets, expanded TCRs formed significantly more large CDR3 similarity clusters, which is consistent with antigen-driven responses. Because every patient had alopecia, a presumed autoimmune disease, the patients' immune response might differ from that of healthy individuals. DPC sensitization did not change the number of TCRs with a frequency above 1 in 1000, and there was no evidence of changes in global repertoire structure. The number of PT1 expanded TCRs positively correlated with patch test score, significant at thresholds 8, 16 and 32 but not 4. Repeated subsampling changed both the strength of the expansion versus patch-test correlation and the threshold at which the correlation became significant.

This clonotype was found a few times. It has no known antigen specificity. A read error may account for a junction end that differs from germline. The rearranged chain carries TRBV7-9 and TRBJ2-7, with 9 junctional bases fitting TRBD1. The material was whole blood, obtained in connection with sensitization to the hapten diphenylcyclopropenone (DPC). The sequence was obtained from a woman aged 40 to 50 with alopecia areata. Some clones in this sample may be carry-over from other donors' samples. The DNA is as follows: TGTGCCCGCAGCCCCCGGACAGGGGAAAGCTCCTACGAGCAGTACTTC. This translates into CARSPRTGESSYEQYF.